A selection of T cell receptor beta chains follows, all from one sample in a study of blood T cell repertoires in COVID-19. Clones were sequenced by immunoSEQ multiplex PCR, and TCRdb holds only the in-frame ones, with some missing. The table lists about 39,000 clones, roughly three quarters of them singletons. Sequenced material: peripheral blood. All receptors come from a man aged 65 to 79 with active or convalescent COVID-19. The CDR3 runs from the conserved cysteine through the conserved F or W. The D gene is left open where the match is weak. Expanded clones are given a class, and other clones once, few, many or no size at all.

J gene	V gene	CDR3 length	clone size	D gene	CDR3 protein	CDR3 DNA
TRBJ2-3	TRBV5-1	13	-	-	CASSTVRTDTQYF	TGCGCCAGCAGCACGGTGCGCACAGATACGCAGTATTTT
TRBJ1-1	TRBV7-9	13	-	-	CASGHQERTEAFF	TGTGCCAGCGGCCACCAGGAAAGGACTGAAGCTTTCTTT
TRBJ2-2	TRBV7-3	13	once	-	CASSLNPGGELFF	TGTGCCAGCAGCTTAAACCCAGGCGGGGAGCTGTTTTTT
TRBJ2-3	TRBV7-9	16	-	TRBD1	CASSAGGTGFPDTQYF	TGTGCCAGCAGCGCCGGGGGGACAGGGTTTCCAGATACGCAGTATTTT
TRBJ2-7	TRBV6-8	13	-	-	CAISTGHPYEQYF	TGTGCCATCTCTACGGGACACCCCTACGAGCAGTACTTC
TRBJ2-7	TRBV11-2	15	-	-	CASSLELRQPYEQYF	TGTGCCAGCAGCTTAGAGTTGAGACAGCCCTACGAGCAGTACTTC
TRBJ1-1	TRBV3-1/TRBV3-2	15	-	-	CASRLRTGGFTEAFF	TGTGCCAGCAGACTTAGGACGGGGGGGTTCACTGAAGCTTTCTTT
TRBJ2-1	TRBV6-5	16	once	-	CASSSRGQFPYNEQFF	TGTGCCAGCAGTTCCCGCGGGCAGTTTCCTTACAATGAGCAGTTCTTC
TRBJ2-5	TRBV29-1	14	-	TRBD1	CSARDRAHQETQYF	TGCAGCGCTCGCGACAGGGCTCACCAAGAGACCCAGTACTTC
TRBJ2-3	TRBV5-4	15	-	TRBD1	CASSPGQGGTDTQYF	TGTGCCAGCAGCCCGGGACAGGGTGGCACAGATACGCAGTATTTT
TRBJ1-3	TRBV28	17	-	-	CASRPPPQELSGNTIYF	TGTGCCAGCAGGCCCCCCCCACAGGAACTATCTGGAAACACCATATATTTT
TRBJ1-1	TRBV5-5	14	few	-	CASSHSGTVGLPFF	TGTGCCAGCAGCCATTCAGGAACAGTAGGACTCCCTTTCTTT
TRBJ2-2	TRBV7-7	15	-	-	CASSPKGMNTGELFF	TGTGCCAGCAGCCCCAAGGGGATGAACACCGGGGAGCTGTTTTTT
TRBJ1-2	TRBV7-9	17	-	-	CASSLSQGGSFNYGYTF	TGTGCCAGCAGCTTATCCCAGGGAGGGTCTTTCAACTATGGCTACACCTTC
TRBJ1-6	TRBV5-1	13	-	-	CASRLEENSPLHF	TGCGCCAGCAGACTCGAAGAAAATTCACCCCTCCACTTT
TRBJ2-5	TRBV5-4	14	-	-	CASSLPAAQETQYF	TGTGCCAGCAGCTTGCCAGCGGCCCAAGAGACCCAGTACTTC
TRBJ2-7	TRBV30	13	-	TRBD2	CAWAGGPPYEQYF	TGTGCCTGGGCGGGGGGACCTCCCTACGAGCAGTACTTC
TRBJ2-1	TRBV5-1	14	-	-	CASSFSSPGNEQFF	TGCGCCAGCAGCTTTTCGTCCCCGGGCAATGAGCAGTTCTTC
TRBJ1-3	TRBV28	16	-	-	CASRGVEAFSGNTIYF	TGTGCCAGCAGAGGTGTGGAGGCGTTCTCTGGAAACACCATATATTTT
TRBJ2-3	TRBV11-2	14	-	TRBD2	CASSLTSGSDTQYF	TGTGCCAGCAGCTTAACTAGCGGGTCAGATACGCAGTATTTT
TRBJ2-7	TRBV2	11	-	-	CASEGEYEQYF	TGTGCCAGCGAGGGAGAGTACGAGCAGTACTTC
TRBJ2-5	TRBV12-3/TRBV12-4	13	-	-	CASSRQGGETQYF	TGTGCCAGCAGCCGCCAGGGGGGAGAGACCCAGTACTTC
TRBJ2-7	TRBV19	14	-	TRBD1	CASSIDGQGPEQYF	TGTGCCAGTAGTATAGATGGACAGGGTCCCGAGCAGTACTTC